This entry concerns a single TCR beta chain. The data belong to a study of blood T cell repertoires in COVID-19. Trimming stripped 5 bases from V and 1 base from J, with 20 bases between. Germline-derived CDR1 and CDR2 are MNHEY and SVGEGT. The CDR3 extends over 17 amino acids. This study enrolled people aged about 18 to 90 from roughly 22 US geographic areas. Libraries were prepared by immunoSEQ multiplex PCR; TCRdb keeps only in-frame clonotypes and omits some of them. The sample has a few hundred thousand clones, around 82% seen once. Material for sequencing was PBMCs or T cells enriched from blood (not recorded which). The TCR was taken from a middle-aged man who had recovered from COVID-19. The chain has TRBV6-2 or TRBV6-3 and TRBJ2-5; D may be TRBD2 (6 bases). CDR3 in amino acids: CASSPSNRDWGQETQYF. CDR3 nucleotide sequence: TGTGCCAGCAGTCCCTCAAACCGGGACTGGGGCCAAGAGACCCAGTACTTC.